This T cell receptor (beta chain) is from a study of cytomegalovirus exposure and HLA in healthy donors. From germline, CDR1 is MNHNS and CDR2 SASEGT. V trimming: 7 bases; J trimming: 4 bases; junction bases outside the gene matches: 6. The CDR3 length is 13 residues. General study findings and limits: Earlier analysis looked at TCR beta V segments, and most were productive about 90% or about 30% of the time. Compared with the roughly 670-donor mean, an Asian-associated ancestry cluster reportedly had fewer N-insertions, according to a later analysis. Of the V segments, some could not be distinguished, including TRBV6-2 and TRBV6-3, and were excluded. A classifier reportedly called cytomegalovirus status with high sensitivity and specificity.

This clone was counted a few times. The antigen remains undetermined. 13 Jbeta primers and 60 Vbeta primers were used for the PCR. The assay was immunoSEQ multiplex PCR, and TCRdb's table has in-frame clones only and misses some. The sample comprises some 180,000 clones, more than 75% of which are singletons, and 2% to 3% rests with the top ten. This clonotype was obtained from a woman aged 25 to 45 in good health and CMV-seropositive. The sequencing sample was made of PBMCs. V gene TRBV6-1 combines with J gene TRBJ1-2, with TRBD1 matching over 7 bases. In nucleotides, the CDR3 is TGTGCCAGCACTCGACAGGGCGTCTATGGCTACACCTTC. It codes for CASTRQGVYGYTF.